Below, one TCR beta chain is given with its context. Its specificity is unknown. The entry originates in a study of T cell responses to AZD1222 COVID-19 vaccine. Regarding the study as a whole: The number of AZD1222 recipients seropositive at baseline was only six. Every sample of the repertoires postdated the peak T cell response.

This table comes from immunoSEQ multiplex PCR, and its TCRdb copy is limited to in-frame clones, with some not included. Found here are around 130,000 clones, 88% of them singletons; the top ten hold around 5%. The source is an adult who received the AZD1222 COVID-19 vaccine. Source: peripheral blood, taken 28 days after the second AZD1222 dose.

The DNA of the CDR3 is TGTGCCAGCAGCCCCCAGGTGGACACCGGGGAGCTGTTTTTT. This translates into CASSPQVDTGELFF. The V and J genes are TRBV7-3 and TRBJ2-2; D gene ambiguous. The CDR3 loop spans 14 amino acids. From germline, CDR1 is SGHTA and CDR2 FQGTGA. The V end lost 5 bases, the J end lost 3 bases, and 10 bases lay between the germline ends.